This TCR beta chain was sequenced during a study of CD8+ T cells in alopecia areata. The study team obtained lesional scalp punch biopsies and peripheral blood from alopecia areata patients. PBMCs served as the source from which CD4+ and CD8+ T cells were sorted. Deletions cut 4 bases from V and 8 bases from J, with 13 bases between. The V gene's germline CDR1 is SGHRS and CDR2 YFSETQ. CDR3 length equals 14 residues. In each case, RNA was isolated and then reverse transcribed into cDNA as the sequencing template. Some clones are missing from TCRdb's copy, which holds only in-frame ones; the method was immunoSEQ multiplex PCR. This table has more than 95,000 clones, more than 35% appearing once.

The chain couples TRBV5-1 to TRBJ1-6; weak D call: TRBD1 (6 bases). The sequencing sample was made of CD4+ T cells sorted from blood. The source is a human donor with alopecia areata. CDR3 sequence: CASSPSTGDSPLHF. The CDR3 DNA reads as TGCGCCAGCAGCCCATCGACAGGAGATTCACCCCTCCACTTT.